The rows below give T cell receptor beta chains drawn from one sample of a study of human versus mouse CDR3 diversity and MHC coevolution. Using immunoSEQ multiplex PCR, the repertoire was profiled, and TCRdb retains in-frame clones only, with some absent. The sample has 50,000 to 65,000 clones; roughly 94% are singletons. The sequenced sample consisted of naive CD4+ T cells from blood. Receptor source: a person in their sixties or seventies in good health. CDR3s include the opening cysteine and the closing phenylalanine or tryptophan. A D gene is named only where the DNA matches it firmly. Where a row states a size, it is once, few, many or the class of an expanded clone; other rows omit it.

abundance: NA; v_gene: TRBV11-2; j_gene: TRBJ1-5; d_gene: NA; CDR3aa: CASSLDRAQPQHF; CDR3nt: TGTGCCAGCAGCTTAGACAGGGCTCAGCCCCAGCATTTT
abundance: NA; v_gene: TRBV29-1; j_gene: TRBJ1-2; d_gene: NA; CDR3aa: CSVVGAAYGYTF; CDR3nt: TGCAGCGTTGTGGGGGCAGCCTATGGCTACACCTTC
abundance: NA; v_gene: TRBV27; j_gene: TRBJ2-3; d_gene: NA; CDR3aa: CASSLGGASATDTQYF; CDR3nt: TGTGCCAGCAGTTTGGGGGGGGCTAGCGCCACAGATACGCAGTATTTT
abundance: NA; v_gene: TRBV10-3; j_gene: TRBJ2-7; d_gene: TRBD2; CDR3aa: CAVKTGREGVLEQYF; CDR3nt: TGTGCCGTAAAGACGGGGCGGGAGGGAGTCCTCGAGCAGTACTTC
abundance: NA; v_gene: TRBV19; j_gene: TRBJ1-5; d_gene: NA; CDR3aa: CASSPQQISNQPQHF; CDR3nt: TGTGCCAGTAGTCCGCAACAGATTAGCAATCAGCCCCAGCATTTT
abundance: NA; v_gene: TRBV27; j_gene: TRBJ2-1; d_gene: TRBD2; CDR3aa: CASTKWASGRMVEQFF; CDR3nt: TGTGCCAGCACTAAGTGGGCTAGCGGGAGGATGGTTGAGCAGTTCTTC
abundance: NA; v_gene: TRBV7-9; j_gene: TRBJ2-2; d_gene: TRBD1; CDR3aa: CASRTGTGGGGELFF; CDR3nt: TGTGCCAGCAGAACCGGGACAGGGGGCGGCGGGGAGCTGTTTTTT
abundance: NA; v_gene: TRBV5-1; j_gene: TRBJ1-4; d_gene: TRBD1; CDR3aa: CASSSRQGSSGKLFF; CDR3nt: TGCGCCAGCAGCTCCCGACAGGGGAGTTCGGGAAAACTGTTTTTT
abundance: few; v_gene: TRBV11-3; j_gene: TRBJ2-1; d_gene: TRBD2; CDR3aa: CASSKEASGRYEQFF; CDR3nt: TGTGCCAGCAGCAAAGAGGCTAGCGGGAGGTATGAGCAGTTCTTC
abundance: NA; v_gene: TRBV15; j_gene: TRBJ1-5; d_gene: NA; CDR3aa: CATSRDLEQPQHF; CDR3nt: TGTGCCACCAGCAGAGATCTAGAGCAGCCCCAGCATTTT
abundance: NA; v_gene: TRBV19; j_gene: TRBJ2-5; d_gene: NA; CDR3aa: CASSIKETQYF; CDR3nt: TGTGCCAGTAGTATTAAAGAGACCCAGTACTTC
abundance: NA; v_gene: TRBV10-3; j_gene: TRBJ2-1; d_gene: TRBD1; CDR3aa: CAISGLQTGGQFF; CDR3nt: TGTGCCATCAGTGGCCTACAGACAGGGGGGCAGTTCTTC
abundance: NA; v_gene: TRBV18; j_gene: TRBJ2-5; d_gene: TRBD1; CDR3aa: CASSPGTAETQYF; CDR3nt: TGTGCCAGCTCACCAGGGACAGCTGAGACCCAGTACTTC
abundance: NA; v_gene: TRBV10-3; j_gene: TRBJ1-4; d_gene: NA; CDR3aa: CAISDVGVEKLFF; CDR3nt: TGTGCCATCAGTGATGTAGGGGTTGAAAAACTGTTTTTT
abundance: NA; v_gene: TRBV19; j_gene: TRBJ1-2; d_gene: NA; CDR3aa: CASSIGDGYTF; CDR3nt: TGTGCCAGTAGTATAGGCGATGGCTACACCTTC
abundance: NA; v_gene: TRBV27; j_gene: TRBJ2-1; d_gene: TRBD1; CDR3aa: CASSRQGASSYNEQFF; CDR3nt: TGTGCCAGCAGTCGACAGGGGGCAAGCTCCTACAATGAGCAGTTCTTC
abundance: NA; v_gene: TRBV2; j_gene: TRBJ2-5; d_gene: TRBD2; CDR3aa: CASSEVRLAGEETQYF; CDR3nt: TGTGCCAGCAGTGAGGTGAGGCTAGCGGGAGAGGAGACCCAGTACTTC
abundance: NA; v_gene: TRBV6-4; j_gene: TRBJ2-3; d_gene: TRBD1; CDR3aa: CASSGQGLSTDTQYF; CDR3nt: TGTGCCAGCAGCGGACAGGGACTGAGCACAGATACGCAGTATTTT
abundance: NA; v_gene: TRBV7-3; j_gene: TRBJ2-3; d_gene: NA; CDR3aa: CASSVGTLTDTQYF; CDR3nt: TGTGCCAGCAGCGTCGGGACTCTGACAGATACGCAGTATTTT
abundance: NA; v_gene: TRBV21-1; j_gene: TRBJ1-5; d_gene: NA; CDR3aa: CASSKPTTGTGDQPQHF; CDR3nt: TGTGCCAGCAGCAAACCTACGACCGGGACAGGGGATCAGCCCCAGCATTTT
abundance: once; v_gene: TRBV5-8; j_gene: TRBJ2-5; d_gene: NA; CDR3aa: CASSPGQGSRETQYF; CDR3nt: TGTGCCAGCAGCCCGGGTCAGGGCTCTCGAGAGACCCAGTACTTC
abundance: NA; v_gene: TRBV6-5; j_gene: TRBJ1-1; d_gene: TRBD1; CDR3aa: CASSYATGGETEAFF; CDR3nt: TGTGCCAGCAGTTACGCAACAGGGGGAGAAACTGAAGCTTTCTTT
abundance: NA; v_gene: TRBV5-6; j_gene: TRBJ2-7; d_gene: NA; CDR3aa: CASSSLGKGEDEQYF; CDR3nt: TGTGCCAGCAGCTCGCTAGGAAAGGGAGAGGACGAGCAGTACTTC
abundance: NA; v_gene: TRBV6-5; j_gene: TRBJ2-1; d_gene: TRBD2; CDR3aa: CASSYRTSGSGNEQFF; CDR3nt: TGTGCCAGCAGTTACCGGACTAGCGGGAGTGGGAATGAGCAGTTCTTC
abundance: NA; v_gene: TRBV5-5; j_gene: TRBJ1-2; d_gene: TRBD1; CDR3aa: CASSPGQASRYGYTF; CDR3nt: TGTGCCAGCAGCCCGGGACAGGCCTCTAGGTATGGCTACACCTTC
abundance: NA; v_gene: TRBV18; j_gene: TRBJ1-1; d_gene: TRBD1; CDR3aa: CASSPVQGGTEAFF; CDR3nt: TGTGCCAGCTCACCCGTACAGGGGGGCACTGAAGCTTTCTTT
abundance: NA; v_gene: TRBV19; j_gene: TRBJ2-7; d_gene: NA; CDR3aa: CAVKGQGSYEQYF; CDR3nt: TGTGCTGTTAAAGGGCAGGGCTCCTACGAGCAGTACTTC
abundance: NA; v_gene: TRBV6-5; j_gene: TRBJ1-3; d_gene: NA; CDR3aa: CASTAWGVSGNTIYF; CDR3nt: TGTGCCAGCACGGCCTGGGGGGTCTCTGGAAACACCATATATTTT
abundance: NA; v_gene: TRBV30; j_gene: TRBJ1-2; d_gene: TRBD1; CDR3aa: CAWGDSYYGYTF; CDR3nt: TGTGCCTGGGGGGACAGCTACTATGGCTACACCTTC
abundance: NA; v_gene: TRBV6-5; j_gene: TRBJ1-3; d_gene: NA; CDR3aa: CASTRIRGNTIYF; CDR3nt: TGTGCCAGCACTAGAATTAGAGGAAACACCATATATTTT
abundance: NA; v_gene: TRBV6-5; j_gene: TRBJ2-1; d_gene: NA; CDR3aa: CASLAVSHNEQFF; CDR3nt: TGTGCCAGCCTAGCAGTTTCCCACAATGAGCAGTTCTTC
abundance: NA; v_gene: TRBV7-6; j_gene: TRBJ2-2; d_gene: TRBD2; CDR3aa: CASSLTSGSTGELFF; CDR3nt: TGTGCCAGCAGCTTGACTAGCGGGAGCACCGGGGAGCTGTTTTTT
abundance: NA; v_gene: TRBV5-6; j_gene: TRBJ2-3; d_gene: TRBD2; CDR3aa: CASSTQPSGFTDTQYF; CDR3nt: TGTGCCAGCAGCACACAACCTAGCGGGTTCACAGATACGCAGTATTTT
abundance: NA; v_gene: TRBV19; j_gene: TRBJ1-6; d_gene: TRBD1; CDR3aa: CASSLTGGKSPLHF; CDR3nt: TGTGCCAGTAGTCTGACAGGGGGAAAGTCACCCCTCCACTTT
abundance: NA; v_gene: TRBV21-1; j_gene: TRBJ1-6; d_gene: NA; CDR3aa: CASSKGSGVGRAPLHF; CDR3nt: TGTGCCAGCAGCAAAGGGAGCGGGGTGGGACGCGCACCCCTCCACTTT
abundance: NA; v_gene: TRBV6-5; j_gene: TRBJ2-7; d_gene: NA; CDR3aa: CASSYSLTAYEQYF; CDR3nt: TGTGCCAGCAGTTACTCCCTAACCGCGTACGAGCAGTACTTC
abundance: NA; v_gene: TRBV7-8; j_gene: TRBJ1-3; d_gene: TRBD1; CDR3aa: CASSAQGAQTGNTIYF; CDR3nt: TGTGCCAGCAGCGCACAGGGGGCGCAGACTGGAAACACCATATATTTT
abundance: NA; v_gene: TRBV5-6; j_gene: TRBJ1-5; d_gene: NA; CDR3aa: CASSLGISGQGKQPQHF; CDR3nt: TGTGCCAGCAGCTTGGGGATCTCAGGGCAGGGTAAGCAGCCCCAGCATTTT
abundance: NA; v_gene: TRBV5-6; j_gene: TRBJ2-4; d_gene: NA; CDR3aa: CASSLGDNANIQYF; CDR3nt: TGTGCCAGCAGCTTGGGGGACAACGCCAACATTCAGTACTTC
abundance: NA; v_gene: TRBV18; j_gene: TRBJ2-7; d_gene: TRBD2; CDR3aa: CASSREYAGGPYEQYF; CDR3nt: TGTGCCAGCTCACGAGAGTACGCGGGAGGCCCTTACGAGCAGTACTTC
abundance: once; v_gene: TRBV19; j_gene: TRBJ2-3; d_gene: TRBD2; CDR3aa: CASSIGTSRLDTQYF; CDR3nt: TGTGCCAGTAGTATAGGGACTAGCCGTCTAGATACGCAGTATTTT
abundance: NA; v_gene: TRBV9; j_gene: TRBJ1-1; d_gene: NA; CDR3aa: CASSVGALNTEAFF; CDR3nt: TGTGCCAGCAGCGTAGGGGCGCTGAACACTGAAGCTTTCTTT
abundance: NA; v_gene: TRBV19; j_gene: TRBJ1-2; d_gene: TRBD1; CDR3aa: CASSTTGGNYGYTF; CDR3nt: TGTGCCAGTAGCACGACAGGGGGCAACTATGGCTACACCTTC
abundance: once; v_gene: TRBV6-1; j_gene: TRBJ2-7; d_gene: TRBD2; CDR3aa: CASKASGVSYEQYF; CDR3nt: TGTGCCAGCAAAGCTAGCGGGGTTTCCTACGAGCAGTACTTC
abundance: NA; v_gene: TRBV19; j_gene: TRBJ2-1; d_gene: NA; CDR3aa: CASSIAVGGHNEQFF; CDR3nt: TGTGCCAGTAGTATAGCAGTTGGGGGCCACAATGAGCAGTTCTTC
abundance: NA; v_gene: TRBV2; j_gene: TRBJ2-3; d_gene: NA; CDR3aa: CASRDAPGETDTQYF; CDR3nt: TGTGCCAGCAGAGACGCCCCGGGGGAGACAGATACGCAGTATTTT
abundance: NA; v_gene: TRBV5-1; j_gene: TRBJ2-7; d_gene: TRBD2; CDR3aa: CASSLLSREGSEQYF; CDR3nt: TGCGCCAGCAGCTTGCTGTCACGGGAGGGTAGCGAGCAGTACTTC
abundance: NA; v_gene: TRBV5-1; j_gene: TRBJ2-5; d_gene: TRBD1; CDR3aa: CASSFNAGQEETQYF; CDR3nt: TGCGCCAGCAGCTTCAACGCCGGACAGGAGGAGACCCAGTACTTC
abundance: few; v_gene: TRBV10-1; j_gene: TRBJ2-1; d_gene: TRBD2; CDR3aa: CASSEGSGSFHEQFF; CDR3nt: TGCGCCAGCAGTGAAGGTAGCGGGAGTTTCCATGAGCAGTTCTTC
abundance: NA; v_gene: TRBV7-9; j_gene: TRBJ2-3; d_gene: TRBD2; CDR3aa: CATRGGRGTDTQYF; CDR3nt: TGTGCCACACGCGGCGGGAGGGGAACAGATACGCAGTATTTT
abundance: NA; v_gene: TRBV19; j_gene: TRBJ2-1; d_gene: NA; CDR3aa: CASSINPQGNEQFF; CDR3nt: TGTGCCAGTAGTATTAACCCCCAGGGCAATGAGCAGTTCTTC
abundance: NA; v_gene: TRBV5-1; j_gene: TRBJ2-2; d_gene: TRBD2; CDR3aa: CASSLAGVGRAGAVHTGELFF; CDR3nt: TGCGCCAGCAGCTTGGCCGGGGTAGGGAGAGCGGGAGCGGTGCACACCGGGGAGCTGTTTTTT
abundance: NA; v_gene: TRBV10-2; j_gene: TRBJ2-1; d_gene: TRBD1; CDR3aa: CASKDRGSYNEQFF; CDR3nt: TGCGCCAGTAAGGACAGGGGGTCTTACAATGAGCAGTTCTTC
abundance: NA; v_gene: TRBV30; j_gene: TRBJ1-2; d_gene: NA; CDR3aa: CAWSLRTAYRSYGYTF; CDR3nt: TGTGCCTGGAGCCTCAGGACAGCCTACAGATCTTATGGCTACACCTTC